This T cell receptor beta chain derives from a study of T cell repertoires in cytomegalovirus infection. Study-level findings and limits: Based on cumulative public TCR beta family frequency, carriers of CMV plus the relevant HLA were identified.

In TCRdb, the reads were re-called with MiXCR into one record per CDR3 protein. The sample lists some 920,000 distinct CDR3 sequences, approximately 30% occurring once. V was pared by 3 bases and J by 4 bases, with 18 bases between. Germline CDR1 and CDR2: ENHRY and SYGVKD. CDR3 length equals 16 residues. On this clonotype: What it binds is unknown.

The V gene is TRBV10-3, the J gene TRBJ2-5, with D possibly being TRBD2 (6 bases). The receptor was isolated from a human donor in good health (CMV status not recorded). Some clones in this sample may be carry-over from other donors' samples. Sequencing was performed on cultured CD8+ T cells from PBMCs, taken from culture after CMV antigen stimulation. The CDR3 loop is CAISESGGVGLETQYF. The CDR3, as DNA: TGTGCCATCAGTGAATCCGGGGGAGTCGGGTTAGAGACCCAGTACTTC.